Each of the 15 T cell receptor beta chains below was sequenced from the same sample in a study of blood T cell repertoires in COVID-19. Clones were sequenced by immunoSEQ multiplex PCR, and TCRdb holds only the in-frame ones, with some missing. The sample records roughly 280,000 clones, 88% being singletons. Sequenced material: PBMCs or T cells enriched from blood (not recorded which). The source of these receptors is a woman in her fifties or sixties who had recovered from COVID-19.

The count of this clone is one. The chain uses TRBV5-6 and TRBJ1-6; weak D call: TRBD1 (6 bases). This CDR3 is 15 amino acids long. Trimming removed 4 bases at V and 9 bases at J, with 17 bases between. Germline values: CDR1 SGHDT, CDR2 YYEEEE. CDR3 loop: CASSQDRNLGSPLHF. CDR3 sequence (DNA): TGTGCCAGCAGCCAGGACAGAAATTTAGGTTCACCCCTCCACTTT. Filled out from reference TRBV5-6 and TRBJ1-6, the complete variable domain reads DAGVTQSPTHLIKTRGQQVTLRCSPKSGHDTVSWYQQALGQGPQFIFQYYEEEERQRGNFPDRFSGHQFPNYSSELNVNALLLGDSALYLCASSQDRNLGSPLHFGNGTRLTVT.

This clone has a handful of counts. This sequence joins TRBV5-1 and TRBJ1-6; possibly TRBD1 for D (6 bases). Per germline, CDR1 SGHRS and CDR2 YFSETQ. V was pared by 4 bases and J by 12 bases, with 14 bases between. The CDR3 sequence is 13 residues long. Here the CDR3 DNA reads TGCGCCAGCAGCCCCACAGGGAATCGACCCCTCCACTTT. As protein: CASSPTGNRPLHF. Using reference TRBV5-1 and TRBJ1-6 for the parts outside the CDR3, the full variable domain is KAGVTQTPRYLIKTRGQQVTLSCSPISGHRSVSWYQQTPGQGLQFLFEYFSETQRNKGNFPGRFSGRQFSNSRSEMNVSTLELGDSALYLCASSPTGNRPLHFGNGTRLTVT.

This chain uses TRBV11-2 with TRBJ2-1; unclear D gene. The length of the CDR3 is 15 residues. Germline V gene lookup returns CDR1 SGHAT and CDR2 FQNNGV. V lost 5 bases, J lost 2 bases, and 13 bases lay in between. Here the CDR3 DNA reads TGTGCCAGCAGCCTCCTAGAATTAGCCTACAATGAGCAGTTCTTC. This sequence encodes CASSLLELAYNEQFF.

The J gene is TRBJ2-7, the V gene TRBV18; 7 nucleotides align to TRBD2. In germline, CDR1 is KGHSH, CDR2 LQKENI. J gave up 6 bases and V 0 bases, and 8 bases lay outside the gene matches. CDR3 length: 15 amino acids. CDR3 amino acids: CASSPPAGELREQYF. The CDR3 bases are TGTGCCAGCTCACCACCGGCGGGGGAACTTCGCGAGCAGTACTTC.

The chain has TRBV7-2 and TRBJ1-2; D might be TRBD1 (5 bases). CDR1 is SGHTA, CDR2 FQGNSA, per germline. V was shortened by 3 bases and J by 2 bases, with 13 bases between the two germline ends. The CDR3 extends over 15 amino acids. The CDR3 spells CASSFSGGGNYGYTF. The CDR3 region has the DNA TGTGCCAGCAGCTTTAGCGGGGGTGGAAACTATGGCTACACCTTC.

V is TRBV4-1 and J is TRBJ1-3; D ambiguous. Germline V gives CDR1 MGHRA, CDR2 YSYEKL. There are 15 residues in the CDR3. The V end was cut by 1 base, the J end by 0 bases, with 7 bases between. CDR3 region: CASSQGSGSGNTIYF. DNA for the CDR3: TGCGCCAGCAGCCAAGGGTCAGGCTCTGGAAACACCATATATTTT.

The rearrangement uses TRBV7-9 and TRBJ1-1; tentatively, D is TRBD1 (5 bases). The CDR3 has 12 amino acids. Per germline, CDR1 SEHNR and CDR2 FQNEAQ (reference sequence). With 1 base removed from V and 11 bases from J, the gap between germline ends came to 11 bases. CDR3 sequence (DNA): TGTGCCAGCAGCTTAGTTGGCAGGGTGGCTTTCTTT. This translates into CASSLVGRVAFF.

The genes are TRBV6-5 and TRBJ2-3, with D possibly being TRBD2 (5 bases). Per germline, CDR1 MNHEY and CDR2 SVGAGI. The V gene lost 7 bases and the J gene lost 5 bases, with 19 bases spanning the gap. The CDR3 is made up of 15 amino acids. CDR3 sequence (DNA): TGTGCCAGCACCTCCTTACAGAGGGAAGGAGATACGCAGTATTTT. This translates into CASTSLQREGDTQYF.

The genes are TRBV4-3 and TRBJ2-3; 16 bases line up with TRBD2. The CDR3 covers 19 residues. CDR1 LGHNA and CDR2 YSLEER come from the germline V gene. With V trimmed by 3 bases and J by 0 bases, 6 bases remained unmatched. The CDR3 sequence: CASSQGLAGGPLSTDTQYF. The DNA for the CDR3 is TGCGCCAGCAGCCAGGGACTAGCGGGAGGGCCACTCAGCACAGATACGCAGTATTTT.

V gene TRBV7-9 combines with J gene TRBJ1-2; a weak D match, TRBD1 (6 bases). Germline values: CDR1 SEHNR, CDR2 FQNEAQ (reference sequence). The CDR3 covers 15 residues. Trimming removed 1 base at V and 2 bases at J, with 11 bases between. The CDR3 region is CASSLDRDKNYGYTF. CDR3 coding DNA: TGTGCCAGCAGCTTAGACCGGGACAAGAACTATGGCTACACCTTC.

The gene calls are TRBV19 and TRBJ1-5; TRBD1 matches at 9 bases. The CDR3 runs 15 residues. The junction had 9 bases not matched to a gene; V was cut back by 5 bases and J by 7 bases. CDR1 is LNHDA, CDR2 SQIVND, per germline (reference sequence). The CDR3 here is CASSARDRARQPQHF. For the CDR3, the DNA is TGTGCCAGTAGTGCGCGGGACAGGGCCCGGCAGCCCCAGCATTTT.

The V and J genes are TRBV9 and TRBJ1-1; possibly TRBD1 for D (6 bases). The CDR3 covers 16 residues. Per the germline V gene, CDR1 is SGDLS and CDR2 is YYNGEE. V was trimmed by 5 bases and J by 7 bases, leaving 24 bases between them. CDR3 in amino acids: CASSEGWGLGGGEAFF. The CDR3 region has the DNA TGTGCCAGCAGTGAGGGATGGGGCCTTGGGGGCGGTGAAGCTTTCTTT.

The chain joins TRBV7-2 to TRBJ2-5; 9 bases line up with TRBD2. Germline V gene lookup returns CDR1 SGHTA and CDR2 FQGNSA. Unmatched junction bases numbered 9, after V lost 5 bases and J lost 5 bases. This CDR3 has 15 residues. CDR3 in amino acids: CASSPGLAGQETQYF. CDR3 nucleotides: TGTGCCAGCAGCCCGGGGCTAGCGGGGCAGGAGACCCAGTACTTC.

This clone was seen a single time. The V call is TRBV18, the J call TRBJ1-2; D remains unclear. Between the trimmed V and J ends, which lost 2 bases and 4 bases, there was a span of 8 bases. The CDR3 is 13 residues long. Germline-derived CDR1 and CDR2 are KGHSH and LQKENI. This chain's CDR3 is CASSPSEGYGYTF. DNA for the CDR3: TGTGCCAGCTCACCATCCGAGGGCTATGGCTACACCTTC. Together with reference TRBV18 and TRBJ1-2, the CDR3 gives the full variable domain: NAGVMQNPRHLVRRRGQEARLRCSPMKGHSHVYWYRQLPEEGLKFMVYLQKENIIDESGMPKERFSAEFPKEGPSILRIQQVVRGDSAAYFCASSPSEGYGYTFGSGTRLTVV.

This chain links TRBV19 with TRBJ1-5; perhaps TRBD1 as D (5 bases). The CDR3 sequence is 16 residues long. Trimming took off 0 bases at V and 10 bases at J, with 19 bases between the two ends. Germline CDR1 and CDR2: LNHDA and SQIVND (reference sequence). CDR3 sequence (DNA): TGTGCCAGTAGTATAGATATAGGAGGGGCAGGTGGTCCCCAGCATTTT. Amino acids: CASSIDIGGAGGPQHF.